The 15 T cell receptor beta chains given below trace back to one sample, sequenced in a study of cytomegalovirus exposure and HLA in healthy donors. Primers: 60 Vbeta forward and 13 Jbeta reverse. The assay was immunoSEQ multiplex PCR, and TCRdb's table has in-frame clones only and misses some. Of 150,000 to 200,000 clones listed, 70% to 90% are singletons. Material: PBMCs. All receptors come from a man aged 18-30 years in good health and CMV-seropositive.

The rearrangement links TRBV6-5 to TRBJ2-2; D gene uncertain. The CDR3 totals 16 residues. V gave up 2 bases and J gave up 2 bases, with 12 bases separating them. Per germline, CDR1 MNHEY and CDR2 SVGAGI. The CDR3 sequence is CASSYGLLFNTGELFF. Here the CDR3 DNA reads TGTGCCAGCAGTTACGGGCTTCTTTTCAACACCGGGGAGCTGTTTTTT.

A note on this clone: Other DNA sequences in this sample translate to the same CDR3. The CDR3 here is CASSLTRTVLNQPQHF. DNA for the CDR3: TGTGCCAGCTCCCTAACACGGACAGTTCTCAATCAGCCCCAGCATTTT. The chain carries TRBV18 and TRBJ1-5; the D gene is possibly TRBD1 (6 bases). The CDR3 spans 16 residues. Germline lookup yields CDR1 KGHSH and CDR2 LQKENI. V was cut by 6 bases and J by 3 bases, with 18 bases left in between.

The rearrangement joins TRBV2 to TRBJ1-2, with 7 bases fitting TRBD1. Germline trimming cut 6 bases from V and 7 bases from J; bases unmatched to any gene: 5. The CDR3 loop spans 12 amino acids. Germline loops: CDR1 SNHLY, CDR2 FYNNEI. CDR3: CASRYTGVGYTF. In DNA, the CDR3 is TGTGCCAGCAGATACACAGGGGTTGGCTACACCTTC. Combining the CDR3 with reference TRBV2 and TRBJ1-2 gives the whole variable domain EPEVTQTPSHQVTQMGQEVILRCVPISNHLYFYWYRQILGQKVEFLVSFYNNEISEKSEIFDDQFSVERPDGSNFTLKIRSTKLEDSAMYFCASRYTGVGYTFGSGTRLTVV.

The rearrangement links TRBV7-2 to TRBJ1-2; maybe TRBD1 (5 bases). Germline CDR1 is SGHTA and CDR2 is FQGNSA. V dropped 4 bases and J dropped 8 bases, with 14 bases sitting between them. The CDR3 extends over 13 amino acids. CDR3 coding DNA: TGTGCCAGCAGCTCGGACATCGTAGGAGGCTACACCTTC. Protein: CASSSDIVGGYTF.

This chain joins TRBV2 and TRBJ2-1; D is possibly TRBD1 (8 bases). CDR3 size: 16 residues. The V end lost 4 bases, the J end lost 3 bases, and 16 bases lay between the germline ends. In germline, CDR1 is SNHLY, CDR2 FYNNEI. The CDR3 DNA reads TGTGCCAGCAGTGGATGGACAGGGAGGGTCTACAATGAGCAGTTCTTC. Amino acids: CASSGWTGRVYNEQFF.

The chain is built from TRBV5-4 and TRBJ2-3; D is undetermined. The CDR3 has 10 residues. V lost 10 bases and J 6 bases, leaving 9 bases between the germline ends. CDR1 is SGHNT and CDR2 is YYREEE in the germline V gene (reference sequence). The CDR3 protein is CAYTGDTQYF. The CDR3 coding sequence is TGTGCCTACACCGGGGATACGCAGTATTTT.

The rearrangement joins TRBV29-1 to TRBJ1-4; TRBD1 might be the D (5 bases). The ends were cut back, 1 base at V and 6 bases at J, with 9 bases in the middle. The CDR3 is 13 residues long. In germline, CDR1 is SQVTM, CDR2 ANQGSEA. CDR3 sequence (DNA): TGCAGCGTTGAAGCAGGGAACGATGAAAAACTGTTTTTT. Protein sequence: CSVEAGNDEKLFF.

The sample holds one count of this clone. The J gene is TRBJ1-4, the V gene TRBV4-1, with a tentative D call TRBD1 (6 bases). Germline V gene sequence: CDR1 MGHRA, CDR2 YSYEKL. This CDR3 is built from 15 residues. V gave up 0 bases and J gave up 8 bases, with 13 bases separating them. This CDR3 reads CASSQDLITGEKLFF. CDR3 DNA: TGCGCCAGCAGCCAAGATCTCATCACAGGGGAAAAACTGTTTTTT.

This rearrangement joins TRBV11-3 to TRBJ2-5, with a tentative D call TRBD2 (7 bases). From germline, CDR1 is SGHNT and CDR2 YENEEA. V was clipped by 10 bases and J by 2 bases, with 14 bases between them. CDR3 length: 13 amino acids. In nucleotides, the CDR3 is TGTGCCACCCCAGAGGGGGGGCAAGAGACCCAGTACTTC. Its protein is CATPEGGQETQYF.

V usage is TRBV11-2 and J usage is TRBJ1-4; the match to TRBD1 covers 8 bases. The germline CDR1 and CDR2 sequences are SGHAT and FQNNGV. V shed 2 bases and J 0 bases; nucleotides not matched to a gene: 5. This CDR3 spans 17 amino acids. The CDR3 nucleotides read TGTGCCAGCAGCTTACGGACAGGGTATGCAACTAATGAAAAACTGTTTTTT. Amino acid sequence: CASSLRTGYATNEKLFF.

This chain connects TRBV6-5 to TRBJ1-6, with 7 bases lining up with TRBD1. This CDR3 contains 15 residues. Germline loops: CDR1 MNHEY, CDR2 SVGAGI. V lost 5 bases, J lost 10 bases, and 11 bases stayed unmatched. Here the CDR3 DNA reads TGTGCCAGCAGTGCGTACCGGACAGGTCGGTCACCCCTCCACTTT. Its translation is CASSAYRTGRSPLHF.

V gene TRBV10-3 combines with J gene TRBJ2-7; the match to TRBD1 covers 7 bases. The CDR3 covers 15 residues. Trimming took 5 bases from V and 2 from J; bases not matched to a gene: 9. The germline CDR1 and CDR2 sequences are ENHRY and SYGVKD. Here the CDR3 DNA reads TGTGCCATCAGTCTACAGGGGTCGAGCCCCTACGAGCAGTACTTC. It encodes CAISLQGSSPYEQYF.

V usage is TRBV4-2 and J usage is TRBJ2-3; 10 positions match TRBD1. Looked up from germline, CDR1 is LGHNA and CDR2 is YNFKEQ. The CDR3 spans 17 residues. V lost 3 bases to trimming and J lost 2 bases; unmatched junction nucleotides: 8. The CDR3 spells CASSQLPGTGVTDTQYF. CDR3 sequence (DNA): TGTGCCAGCAGCCAGCTGCCCGGGACAGGGGTCACAGATACGCAGTATTTT.

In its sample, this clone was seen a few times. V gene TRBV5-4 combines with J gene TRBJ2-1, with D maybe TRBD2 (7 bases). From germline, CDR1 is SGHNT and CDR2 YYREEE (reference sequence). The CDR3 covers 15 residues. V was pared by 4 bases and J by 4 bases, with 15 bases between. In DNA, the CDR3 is TGTGCCAGCAGCCTTGGGGGGGCGGGGTACAATGAGCAGTTCTTC. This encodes CASSLGGAGYNEQFF. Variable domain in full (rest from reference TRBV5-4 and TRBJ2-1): ETGVTQSPTHLIKTRGQQVTLRCSSQSGHNTVSWYQQALGQGPQFIFQYYREEENGRGNFPPRFSGLQFPNYSSELNVNALELDDSALYLCASSLGGAGYNEQFFGPGTRLTVL.

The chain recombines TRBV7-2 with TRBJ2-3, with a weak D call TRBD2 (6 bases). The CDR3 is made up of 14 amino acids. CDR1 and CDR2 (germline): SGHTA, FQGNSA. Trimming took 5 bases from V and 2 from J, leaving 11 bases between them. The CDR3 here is CASSPGLNTDTQYF. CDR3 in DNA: TGTGCCAGCAGCCCGGGACTTAACACAGATACGCAGTATTTT.